Listed below are T cell receptor beta chains from one sample, sequenced in a study of CD8+ T cells in alopecia areata. Clones were read by immunoSEQ multiplex PCR, and TCRdb kept only the in-frame ones, dropping some. The sample includes about 110,000 clones, about 60% of them seen just once. Sequenced input: NKG2D-low CD8+ T cells sorted from blood. The receptors were gathered from a human donor with alopecia areata. The CDR3 runs from the conserved cysteine through the conserved F or W. The D gene is left open where the match is weak. Clone size is not always given. Where it is, it says once, few, many or a class for expanded clones.

TRBV27	TRBJ2-1	TRBD2	NA	15	TGTGCCAGCAGTTTCCGAAGCGGGAAGGGCAATGAGCAGTTCTTC	CASSFRSGKGNEQFF
TRBV27	TRBJ1-2	TRBD1	few	15	TGTGCCAGCAGTACGACCGGGACAGTGAACTTTGGCTACACCTTC	CASSTTGTVNFGYTF
TRBV9	TRBJ2-1	TRBD1	NA	15	TGTGCCAGCAGCGTAGAGACCGGGACAGGGGGCAAGCAGTTCTTC	CASSVETGTGGKQFF
TRBV7-8	TRBJ2-3	TRBD2	NA	19	TGTGCCAGCAGCTCCCGCTGGGGACTAGCGGGCTCACGCACAGATACGCAGTATTTT	CASSSRWGLAGSRTDTQYF
TRBV28	TRBJ2-7	NA	NA	12	TGTGCCAGCAGCCAAGCCTCCTACGAGCAGTACTTC	CASSQASYEQYF
TRBV4-1	TRBJ1-2	NA	few	13	TGCGCCAGCAGCCAAGATGGGGGTCGTGGCTACACCTTC	CASSQDGGRGYTF
TRBV7-9	TRBJ1-2	NA	NA	14	TGTGCCAGCAGCCCGTCGACAGACGCCTATGGCTACACCTTC	CASSPSTDAYGYTF
TRBV29-1	TRBJ2-1	TRBD2	once	14	TGCAGCGTCGTCGGAGCGGGAGGGAACAATGAGCAGTTCTTC	CSVVGAGGNNEQFF
TRBV7-6	TRBJ2-2	NA	NA	13	TGTGCCAGCAGCTTAGGGAAAGCCGGGGAGCTGTTTTTT	CASSLGKAGELFF
TRBV5-4	TRBJ1-2	NA	NA	14	TGTGCCAGCAGATCCACCGGGACGGACTATGGCTACACCTTC	CASRSTGTDYGYTF
TRBV15	TRBJ2-7	NA	NA	11	TGTGCCACCAGCAGTGCTTACGAGCAGTACTTC	CATSSAYEQYF
TRBV28	TRBJ2-7	NA	NA	15	TGTGCCAGCAGTCACGACTCGGACATTATCTACGAGCAGTACTTC	CASSHDSDIIYEQYF
TRBV27	TRBJ1-1	TRBD1	NA	14	TGTGCCAGCTCAACAGGCAGGGGGCGGACTGAAGCTTTCTTT	CASSTGRGRTEAFF
TRBV28	TRBJ1-2	NA	NA	14	TGTGCCAGCAGTTTGGTGGTGTCGACGGATGGCTACACCTTC	CASSLVVSTDGYTF
TRBV7-9	TRBJ2-7	TRBD2	NA	15	TGTGCCAGCAGCTTTAGCGGGAAGGAGGACAACGAGCAGTACTTC	CASSFSGKEDNEQYF
TRBV15	TRBJ2-1	NA	NA	14	TGTGCCACCAGCGGGACCGTTCCCTACAATGAGCAGTTCTTC	CATSGTVPYNEQFF
TRBV10-3	TRBJ1-5	TRBD1	few	16	TGTGCCATCAGTGAGTACGCAGGGGGCTACAATCAGCCCCAGCATTTT	CAISEYAGGYNQPQHF
TRBV7-9	TRBJ2-7	TRBD2	NA	15	TGTGCCAGCAGCTCTGGGACTAGCGGGAGGCGCGAGCAGTACTTC	CASSSGTSGRREQYF
TRBV27	TRBJ1-5	NA	NA	13	TGTGCCAGCAGTTTATGGGAGAATCAGCCCCAGCATTTT	CASSLWENQPQHF